Reported below is one TCR beta chain. What it recognizes is unknown. Between the trimmed V and J ends, which lost 4 bases and 1 base, there was a span of 7 bases. CDR1 and CDR2 from the germline V gene are MNHEY and SVGAGI. The CDR3 covers 13 residues. The data originate from a study of vaccination and CD4 T cells after COVID-19. The Oncomine TCR Beta short-read assay generated sequence data from the DNA of cultured CD4+ T cells. MiXCR was run by TCRdb on the PCR reads, yielding one entry per CDR3 protein. The sample consists of approximately 10,000 distinct CDR3 sequences, about 74% of them appearing once. Treatment reported: roughly ten-day PBMC culture with coronavirus spike peptide pools or control peptides (ViraFEST assay).

The sequence was obtained from a human donor who had recovered from COVID-19. The chain combines TRBV6-5 with TRBJ1-1; D gene ambiguous. Sequencing was carried out using CD4+ T cells from blood, cultured in vitro. The CDR3 DNA reads as TGTGCCAGCAGTTTAGGCAGGAACACTGAAGCTTTCTTT. This translates into CASSLGRNTEAFF.